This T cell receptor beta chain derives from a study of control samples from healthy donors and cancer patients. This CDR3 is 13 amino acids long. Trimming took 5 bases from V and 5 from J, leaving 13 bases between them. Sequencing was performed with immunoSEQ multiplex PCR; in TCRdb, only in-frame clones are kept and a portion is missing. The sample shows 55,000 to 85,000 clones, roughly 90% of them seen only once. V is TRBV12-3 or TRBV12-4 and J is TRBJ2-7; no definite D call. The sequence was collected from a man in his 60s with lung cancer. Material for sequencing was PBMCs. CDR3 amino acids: CASSRPSSHEQYF. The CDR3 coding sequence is TGTGCCAGCAGTCGCCCGTCCAGTCACGAGCAGTACTTC.